Below, 28 T cell receptor beta chains from the same sample are listed, as sequenced in a study of beta chain features in type 1 diabetes listed by TCRdb under 2018. Library preparation used the immunoSEQ multiplex PCR assay. The entire isolated RNA was reverse transcribed using the High Capacity cDNA Reverse Transcription Kit, and thus expressed TCRB transcripts were sequenced. TCRdb obtained this table from immuneACCESS and retained in-frame rearrangements with V and J assigned. These tables miss some clones; where compared with another copy, unresolved V genes account for less than half of the shortfall, and the remainder is unexplained. The sample records approximately 330,000 clones, about 10% of which are singletons. Of the sample, just over 0.015% is held by the ten largest clones. The sample was naive CD4+ T cells from blood. In light of the paper, this sample's cell subset or site label describes: true naive CD4+ T cells. The receptors shown here come from a woman in her 30s in good health.

There are a few counts of this clone. The chain joins TRBV6-6 to TRBJ2-7, with 10 bases aligning to TRBD2. The CDR3 sequence is 16 residues long. J was trimmed by 1 base and V by 3 bases; bases with no gene match: 6. The germline V gene encodes CDR1 MNHNY and CDR2 SVGAGI (reference sequence). CDR3 bases: TGTGCCAGCAGTTATGCCAGAGCGGGGGGGTCCTACGAGCAGTACTTC. Translated: CASSYARAGGSYEQYF.

Concerning this clone: Additional DNA sequences in this sample encode the identical CDR3. The chain joins TRBV5-1 to TRBJ2-1, with a weak D call TRBD1 (6 bases). This CDR3 spans 14 amino acids. V dropped 0 bases and J dropped 4 bases, with 8 bases sitting between them. Germline V gene lookup returns CDR1 SGHRS and CDR2 YFSETQ. CDR3: CASSLGQAYNEQFF. DNA for the CDR3: TGCGCCAGCAGCTTGGGACAGGCGTACAATGAGCAGTTCTTC.

Only a few counts were recorded for this clone. The chain is built from TRBV2 and TRBJ2-1; tentative D call: TRBD2 (5 bases). The CDR3 consists of 14 residues. CDR1 is SNHLY and CDR2 is FYNNEI in the germline V gene. V was shortened by 1 base and J by 9 bases, with 13 bases between the two germline ends. CDR3 protein: CASSEGTPGGEQFF. CDR3 in DNA: TGTGCCAGCAGTGAAGGAACGCCTGGAGGTGAGCAGTTCTTC. Full variable domain (outside the CDR3, taken from reference TRBV2 and TRBJ2-1): EPEVTQTPSHQVTQMGQEVILRCVPISNHLYFYWYRQILGQKVEFLVSFYNNEISEKSEIFDDQFSVERPDGSNFTLKIRSTKLEDSAMYFCASSEGTPGGEQFFGPGTRLTVL.

The rearrangement joins TRBV6-5 to TRBJ2-2, with 14 bases that match TRBD2. The V gene's germline CDR1 is MNHEY and CDR2 SVGAGI. The CDR3 runs to 16 residues. Trimming removed 4 bases from V and 6 bases from J; junction bases left unmatched: 4. DNA of the CDR3: TGTGCCAGCAGTTCGGGACTAGCGGGAGATGCCGGGGAGCTGTTTTTT. Translation gives CASSSGLAGDAGELFF.

The chain links TRBV19 to TRBJ2-5, with D unresolved. V shed 1 base and J shed 4 bases, with 7 bases lying between them. The CDR3 has 13 amino acids. The V gene's germline CDR1 is LNHDA and CDR2 SQIVND (reference sequence). This CDR3 is CASSIGPGETQYF. The CDR3, as DNA: TGTGCCAGTAGTATAGGACCGGGAGAGACCCAGTACTTC.

This clone has more than one count but fewer than ten. This chain connects TRBV18 to TRBJ1-5; no clear D. V gave up 4 bases and J gave up 4 bases, with 17 bases separating them. Germline CDR1 and CDR2: KGHSH and LQKENI. The CDR3 covers 16 residues. As DNA, the CDR3 is TGTGCCAGCTCACGATCACCGCTCCGGGATAATCAGCCCCAGCATTTT. It specifies CASSRSPLRDNQPQHF. Drawing the rest from reference TRBV18 and TRBJ1-5, the complete variable domain is NAGVMQNPRHLVRRRGQEARLRCSPMKGHSHVYWYRQLPEEGLKFMVYLQKENIIDESGMPKERFSAEFPKEGPSILRIQQVVRGDSAAYFCASSRSPLRDNQPQHFGDGTRLSIL.

The chain employs TRBV27 and TRBJ1-1; 8 bases agree with TRBD1. This CDR3 has 14 amino acids. Germline CDR1 is MNHEY and CDR2 is SMNVEV (reference sequence). After removal of 6 bases from V and 1 base from J, the junction contained 4 bases not matched to a gene. CDR3 sequence: CASRHGQGNTEAFF. In nucleotides, the CDR3 is TGTGCCAGCAGACACGGACAGGGGAACACTGAAGCTTTCTTT.

This clone was recorded a few times. This chain's CDR3 is CASSAERTTTDTQYF. For the CDR3, the DNA is TGTGCCAGCAGTGCTGAGCGGACTACCACAGATACGCAGTATTTT. The genes are TRBV2 and TRBJ2-3; the D gene is possibly TRBD2 (6 bases). The length of the CDR3 is 15 residues. V shed 4 bases and J shed 2 bases, with 13 bases lying between them. CDR1 is SNHLY, CDR2 FYNNEI, per germline. Combining the CDR3 with reference TRBV2 and TRBJ2-3 gives the whole variable domain EPEVTQTPSHQVTQMGQEVILRCVPISNHLYFYWYRQILGQKVEFLVSFYNNEISEKSEIFDDQFSVERPDGSNFTLKIRSTKLEDSAMYFCASSAERTTTDTQYFGPGTRLTVL.

The V and J genes are TRBV7-3 and TRBJ2-3; no definite D call. V was trimmed by 1 base and J by 0 bases, leaving 5 bases between them. The CDR3 contains 14 residues. Germline CDR1 and CDR2: SGHTA and FQGTGA. CDR3 DNA: TGTGCCAGCAGCTTAAAACTCAGCACAGATACGCAGTATTTT. Its translation: CASSLKLSTDTQYF.

This chain connects TRBV28 to TRBJ2-4; D call uncertain. The V gene's germline CDR1 is MDHEN and CDR2 SYDVKM. The CDR3 length is 17 residues. V was pared by 5 bases and J by 1 base, with 18 bases between. The DNA for the CDR3 is TGTGCCAGCAGTAAGGATGGTCGGGTTTTGGCCAAAAACATTCAGTACTTC. Protein sequence: CASSKDGRVLAKNIQYF. The whole variable domain, filled in from reference TRBV28 and TRBJ2-4, reads DVKVTQSSRYLVKRTGEKVFLECVQDMDHENMFWYRQDPGLGLRLIYFSYDVKMKEKGDIPEGYSVSREKKERFSLILESASTNQTSMYLCASSKDGRVLAKNIQYFGAGTRLSVL.

This clone came up a few times. The chain has TRBV7-8 and TRBJ2-7, with D possibly being TRBD2 (6 bases). Looked up from germline, CDR1 is SGHVS and CDR2 is FQNEAQ. Trimming shortened V by 4 bases and J by 3 bases, and 13 bases separated the two germline ends. The CDR3 spans 14 residues. The chain's CDR3 is CASSSTRPFYEQYF. The CDR3 nucleotides are TGTGCCAGCAGCTCGACTAGACCTTTCTACGAGCAGTACTTC.

This clone was recorded a few times. This sequence joins TRBV7-3 and TRBJ2-6; 8 positions agree with TRBD1. This CDR3 region has 17 residues. After removal of 4 bases from V and 0 bases from J, the junction contained 5 bases not matched to a gene. The germline V gene has CDR1 SGHTA and CDR2 FQGTGA. The CDR3 loop is CASSSTGDPSGANVLTF. The CDR3 nucleotides are TGTGCCAGCAGCTCGACAGGGGACCCCTCTGGGGCCAACGTCCTGACTTTC.

This clone has a handful of counts. The chain uses TRBV11-2 and TRBJ2-7; TRBD2 agrees at 13 bases. Unmatched junction bases numbered 8, after V lost 6 bases and J lost 6 bases. Germline-derived CDR1 and CDR2 are SGHAT and FQNNGV. The CDR3 sequence is 15 residues long. In nucleotides, the CDR3 is TGTGCCAGCAGAATAACCGGGACTAGCGGGACCGAGCAGTACTTC. Protein product: CASRITGTSGTEQYF.

This clone was seen a handful of times. This chain uses TRBV30 with TRBJ1-5, with D possibly TRBD1 on 5 matching bases. The CDR3 is made up of 13 amino acids. Germline CDR1 is GTSNPN and CDR2 is SVGIG (reference sequence). V dropped 0 bases and J dropped 6 bases, with 9 bases sitting between them. The CDR3 here is CAWSVRGGQPQHF. For the CDR3, the DNA is TGTGCCTGGAGTGTGAGGGGAGGTCAGCCCCAGCATTTT. The full variable domain, with the rest looked up from reference TRBV30 and TRBJ1-5, is SQTIHQWPATLVQPVGSPLSLECTVEGTSNPNLYWYRQAAGRGLQLLFYSVGIGQISSEVPQNLSASRPQDRQFILSSKKLLLSDSGFYLCAWSVRGGQPQHFGDGTRLSIL.

This clone has only a few counts. At the DNA level, this CDR3 is encoded by other sequences in the same sample as well. The CDR3, as DNA: TGTGCCAGCAGCTCGAGACTAGCGGGAGAGACAGATACGCAGTATTTT. It is translated as CASSSRLAGETDTQYF. V is TRBV7-2 and J is TRBJ2-3, with TRBD2 identical over 12 bases. The CDR3 consists of 16 residues. Germline lookup yields CDR1 SGHTA and CDR2 FQGNSA. Unmatched junction bases numbered 5, after V lost 4 bases and J lost 3 bases.

CDR3 region: CASSPGGAGKETQYF. The DNA of the CDR3 is TGTGCCAGCAGCCCCGGGGGGGCCGGTAAGGAGACCCAGTACTTC. This rearrangement joins TRBV7-2 to TRBJ2-5; 8 nucleotides align to TRBD2. V lost 5 bases and J lost 5; bases outside the gene matches: 10. Germline lookup yields CDR1 SGHTA and CDR2 FQGNSA. The CDR3 spans 15 residues. Based on the CDR3 plus reference TRBV7-2 and TRBJ2-5, the full variable domain is GAGVSQSPSNKVTEKGKDVELRCDPISGHTALYWYRQSLGQGLEFLIYFQGNSAPDKSGLPSDRFSAERTGGSVSTLTIQRTQQEDSAVYLCASSPGGAGKETQYFGPGTRLLVL.

This chain links TRBV19 with TRBJ1-2; D is unresolved. The CDR3 spans 12 residues. Trimming shortened V by 5 bases and J by 7 bases, and 11 bases separated the two germline ends. Germline lookup yields CDR1 LNHDA and CDR2 SQIVND (reference sequence). CDR3 coding DNA: TGTGCCAGTAGTGCCGTCCCGAGTGGCTACACCTTC. It is translated as CASSAVPSGYTF.

CDR3 sequence reads: CSVAKGGTGSEQYF. In DNA, the CDR3 is TGCAGCGTTGCAAAGGGAGGGACAGGGAGCGAGCAGTACTTC. This chain links TRBV29-1 with TRBJ2-5; 9 bases fit TRBD1. The tail of the sequence fits TRBJ2-7 better, so the J call may be wrong. Germline assignment: CDR1 SQVTM and CDR2 ANQGSEA. There are 14 residues in the CDR3.

This clone was found a few times. This chain connects TRBV5-6 to TRBJ1-2; 9 bases agree with TRBD1. V was pared by 5 bases and J by 0 bases, with 2 bases of the junction left unmatched. CDR1 SGHDT and CDR2 YYEEEE come from the germline V gene. The CDR3 covers 14 residues. The CDR3 nucleotides read TGTGCCAGCAGGAGGACAGGGGCTAACTATGGCTACACCTTC. Its translation: CASRRTGANYGYTF.

This clone has a handful of counts. The gene calls are TRBV18 and TRBJ2-7, with 7 bases matching TRBD1. The junction had 11 bases not matched to a gene; V was cut back by 3 bases and J by 6 bases. Germline CDR1 and CDR2: KGHSH and LQKENI. The CDR3 is 15 amino acids. For the CDR3, the DNA is TGTGCCAGCTCACCTCTCCAGGGGGAAATGGGCGAGCAGTACTTC. As protein: CASSPLQGEMGEQYF.

The DNA for the CDR3 is TGTGCCAGCAGCTTACTAGCGGGAGGATCCAACTACAATGAGCAGTTCTTC. This encodes CASSLLAGGSNYNEQFF. The chain links TRBV11-2 to TRBJ2-1; 11 bases align to TRBD2. The CDR3 length is 17 residues. The V and J ends lost 2 bases and 3 bases, in that order; junction bases with no gene match: 6. Germline V CDR1 and CDR2: SGHAT, FQNNGV.

This chain links TRBV25-1 with TRBJ2-7; 7 positions agree with TRBD2. The germline V gene has CDR1 MGHDK and CDR2 SYGVNS. V lost 3 bases, J lost 3 bases, and 5 bases stayed unmatched. This CDR3 has 14 amino acids. CDR3 region: CASSDSSGLYEQYF. The DNA for the CDR3 is TGTGCCAGCAGTGACTCTAGCGGCCTCTACGAGCAGTACTTC.

This clone turned up a few times. The rearrangement uses TRBV19 and TRBJ1-1; 12 bases match TRBD1. The CDR3 sequence is 15 residues long. Germline V CDR1 and CDR2: LNHDA, SQIVND (reference sequence). Losses at the gene ends were 8 bases for V and 0 bases for J; bases not matched to a gene: 4. CDR3 sequence (DNA): TGTGCCAGTCGGGACAGGGGGCGAATGAACACTGAAGCTTTCTTT. It is translated as CASRDRGRMNTEAFF.

The genes are TRBV19 and TRBJ1-5; weak D call: TRBD1 (5 bases). V dropped 8 bases and J dropped 6 bases, with 8 bases sitting between them. The CDR3 spans 11 residues. In germline, CDR1 is LNHDA, CDR2 SQIVND (reference sequence). The CDR3 nucleotides are TGTGCCAGTGCGGGGGGTCAGCCCCAGCATTTT. The encoded protein is CASAGGQPQHF.

This clone was seen only a few times. The V and J genes are TRBV9 and TRBJ1-1, with D possibly matching TRBD1 (5 bases). V was pared by 4 bases and J by 1 base, with 8 bases between. Germline V gene lookup returns CDR1 SGDLS and CDR2 YYNGEE. CDR3 size: 13 residues. CDR3 region: CASSRQGNTEAFF. The CDR3 DNA reads TGTGCCAGCAGCCGGCAGGGGAACACTGAAGCTTTCTTT.

The chain combines TRBV7-9 with TRBJ2-7; D might be TRBD1 (6 bases). The germline V gene encodes CDR1 SEHNR and CDR2 FQNEAQ (reference sequence). The V gene lost 4 bases and the J gene lost 1 base, with 14 bases spanning the gap. This CDR3 comprises 15 residues. The DNA of the CDR3 is TGTGCCAGCAGCTCCCAAGGTGGACAGTCCTACGAGCAGTACTTC. Translated, it gives CASSSQGGQSYEQYF.

This clone was seen more than once but under ten times. The chain uses TRBV5-1 and TRBJ2-1, with a weak D call TRBD2 (6 bases). This CDR3 region has 15 residues. V was shortened by 4 bases and J by 5 bases, with 16 bases between the two germline ends. Germline V lookup: CDR1 SGHRS, CDR2 YFSETQ. The CDR3 here is CASSPLSGFNNEQFF. Here the CDR3 DNA reads TGCGCCAGCAGCCCCCTGAGCGGGTTTAACAATGAGCAGTTCTTC. The entire variable domain, with the rest obtained from reference TRBV5-1 and TRBJ2-1, is as follows: KAGVTQTPRYLIKTRGQQVTLSCSPISGHRSVSWYQQTPGQGLQFLFEYFSETQRNKGNFPGRFSGRQFSNSRSEMNVSTLELGDSALYLCASSPLSGFNNEQFFGPGTRLTVL.

V usage is TRBV13 and J usage is TRBJ2-3, with 12 bases that match TRBD2. V gave up 1 base and J gave up 1 base; unmatched junction bases: 6. The CDR3 spans 18 residues. Looked up from germline, CDR1 is PRHDT and CDR2 is FYEKMQ (reference sequence). The DNA for the CDR3 is TGTGCCAGCAGCTTAGCTTGGGGGACTAGCGGGCGCACAGATACGCAGTATTTT. This codes for CASSLAWGTSGRTDTQYF.